The entry below describes one T cell receptor (beta chain). What this receptor recognizes is not known. The sample holds no much larger clone one base away, and base qualities are not on file. V is reduced by 5 bases and J by 3 bases, leaving a spacing of 7 bases between them. From the cysteine up to the phenylalanine, the CDR3 has a length of 13 residues. The only DNA kept is the CDR3, 39 bases in frame from the first base. Via the germline V gene, CDR1 is SGHVS and CDR2 FQNEAQ. This sample is part of a study of OX40 agonist ivuxolimab in advanced cancers. Study-wide context: The costimulatory receptor OX40 (CD134) was targeted by ivuxolimab, a fully human IgG2 agonistic monoclonal antibody. In the dose-escalation cohort, 82.7% of patients were male, and the mean age was approximately 60 years, with a range of 23 to 79. Patients were allowed to have had prior anti-PD-1, anti-PD-L1 or anti-CTLA-4 therapy, and approximately 40% of the dose-escalation patients had previously received checkpoint inhibitors. Partial responses were achieved by three dose-escalation patients, of whom one had hepatocellular carcinoma and two had cutaneous melanoma. Of the roughly 53 patients in dose escalation, some 19 had hepatocellular carcinoma, some 15 had melanoma, 9 had renal cell carcinoma and 9 had head and neck cancer. Intravenous ivuxolimab was administered to patients every 2 weeks at six dose levels: 0.01, 0.1, 0.3, 1.5, 3 and 10 mg/kg. Peripheral TCRbeta sequencing was intended to test whether TCR sequence diversity was altered and clonal T-cell expansion was caused by ivuxolimab. The monotherapy dose-escalation portion (N = 52 patients) of the phase I ivuxolimab trial is reported in the paper. General findings and caveats noted by the study authors: After ivuxolimab, more expanded clones were found on average in CD8+ T cells than in CD4+ T cells. At doses of 0.1 to 3.0 mg/kg, clonal expansion of both CD4+ and CD8+ blood T cells was observed from baseline to week 6. In the 0.1-3.0 mg/kg groups, partial responders were among the patients with the lowest normalized peripheral clonal expansion, particularly in CD8+ T cells. Low levels of normalized T-cell clonal expansion were also seen in some nonresponding patients. The antigen specificity of the clonally expanded peripheral T cells was not determined.

The trial excluded patients who had a history of autoimmune disease or were on systemic immunosuppression. Peripheral blood for TCR sequencing was collected from all dose cohorts at baseline, on cycle 4 day 1, and on cycle 7 day 1. The samples were taken from a phase I, first-in-human, multicenter, open-label dose-escalation trial of ivuxolimab. Adults with locally advanced or metastatic melanoma, renal cell carcinoma, hepatocellular carcinoma or head and neck squamous cell carcinoma were enrolled in the trial. CD4+ and CD8+ T cells were sorted separately from peripheral blood before TCR sequencing. Genomic DNA was extracted from sorted cells for sequencing of the TCRbeta CDR3 region. TCRbeta CDR3 regions were sequenced using the immunoSEQ Assay. In TCRdb, the immuneACCESS table is reduced to in-frame sequences with V and J assigned. These tables do not hold every clone; where another copy was compared, an unresolved V gene accounts for under half, and the others remain unexplained. The sample table contains 32,000 or so clones; only one count was recorded for more than 80% of them. The ten biggest clones cover around 20% of the sample.

Material: CD4+ or CD8+ T cells sorted from blood, obtained in a trial of the OX40 agonist ivuxolimab. This chain joins TRBV7-8 to TRBJ1-4; the D gene remains uncertain. This receptor was obtained from an adult with an advanced solid tumor such as melanoma, head and neck, liver or kidney cancer. The base sequence is TGTGCCAGCAGCCGGGAAGCTAATGAAAAACTGTTTTTT. This yields the protein CASSREANEKLFF.